A single sample gave rise to the 26 T cell receptor beta chains below, sequenced in a study of metastatic and nonmetastatic thyroid tumors. Each patient came to thyroid surgery without any prior treatment (of any kind). MiXCR reprocessed the PCR reads for TCRdb. This sample carries around 19,000 clones, under 30% of them seen once, and the ten largest clones take 20% to 25%. The sequenced sample consisted of tumor tissue. These receptor sequences come from a male donor with papillary thyroid cancer or a benign thyroid nodule (not recorded which). Some clones in this sample may be carry-over from other donors' samples.

As regards this clone: The junction and the germline gene differ at one end; a read error may be behind it. This rearrangement joins TRBV27 to TRBJ2-1, with D unclear. The CDR3 runs to 13 residues. Per the germline V gene, CDR1 is MNHEY and CDR2 is SMNVEV (reference sequence). The CDR3 sequence is CASSIGGFGEQIF. The CDR3 DNA sequence: TGTGCCAGCAGTATTGGTGGGTTTGGTGAGCAGATCTTC.

This sequence joins TRBV7-2 and TRBJ1-1; 7 bases are a match to TRBD1. Trimming at V came to 5 bases and at J to 5 bases, leaving 5 bases not matched to a gene. The V gene's germline CDR1 is SGHTA and CDR2 FQGNSA. This CDR3 has 13 residues. The CDR3 protein is CASSPTGKTEAFF. In DNA, the CDR3 is TGTGCCAGCAGCCCGACAGGGAAAACTGAAGCTTTCTTT.

The chain recombines TRBV7-2 with TRBJ2-5; 9 bases are shared with TRBD1. The CDR3 extends over 14 amino acids. V lost 7 bases to trimming and J lost 5 bases; unmatched junction nucleotides: 8. CDR1 is SGHTA, CDR2 FQGNSA, per germline. The CDR3 DNA reads as TGTGCCAGCACCGACGGACAGGGGATGGAGACCCAGTACTTC. Its protein product is CASTDGQGMETQYF.

This clone has more than one count but fewer than ten. V and J are TRBV14 and TRBJ1-1; D remains ambiguous. With 4 bases removed from V and 7 bases from J, the gap between germline ends came to 22 bases. The CDR3 is 16 amino acids. Germline V gives CDR1 SGHDN, CDR2 FVKESK. In DNA, the CDR3 is TGTGCCAGCAGCCCCTCCCAAGCGGTGTTGGACTGTGAAGCTTTCTTT. Amino acids: CASSPSQAVLDCEAFF.

The rearrangement joins TRBV30 to TRBJ2-7; no reliable D call. V was cut by 2 bases and J by 7 bases, with 9 bases left in between. Germline CDR1 and CDR2: GTSNPN and SVGIG (reference sequence). The CDR3 is 11 residues long. The CDR3 spells CAWSRFNEQYF. CDR3 in DNA: TGTGCCTGGAGTCGCTTTAATGAGCAGTACTTC.

V is TRBV11-2 and J is TRBJ2-6; no clear D gene. The V gene's germline CDR1 is SGHAT and CDR2 FQNNGV. V was trimmed by 10 bases and J by 2 bases, leaving 27 bases between them. The CDR3 is made up of 19 amino acids. The CDR3 sequence is CAIRRWFRASVPGANVLTF. In DNA, the CDR3 is TGTGCCATCCGCCGCTGGTTCCGGGCGAGTGTACCTGGGGCCAACGTCCTGACTTTC.

The chain uses TRBV7-8 and TRBJ2-3; 10 nucleotides agree with TRBD2. Losses at the gene ends were 5 bases for V and 2 bases for J; bases not matched to a gene: 7. This CDR3 region has 16 residues. The germline gives CDR1 SGHVS, CDR2 FQNEAQ. The CDR3 here is CASSARTSGYTDTQYF. The CDR3 bases are TGTGCCAGCAGCGCACGGACTAGCGGCTACACAGATACGCAGTATTTT.

This clone was found many times. This sequence joins TRBV18 and TRBJ1-4; the D gene is possibly TRBD1 (5 bases). Germline CDR1 reads KGHSH; CDR2 reads LQKENI. Trimming stripped 0 bases from V and 4 bases from J, with 12 bases between. The CDR3 sequence is 16 residues long. CDR3 amino acids: CASSPPLGRGNEKLFF. In DNA, the CDR3 is TGTGCCAGCTCACCACCGCTGGGACGGGGTAATGAAAAACTGTTTTTT.

The rearrangement joins TRBV3-1 to TRBJ2-7; D not certain. In germline, CDR1 is LGHDT, CDR2 YNNKEL (reference sequence). The CDR3 is made up of 12 amino acids. The germline V and J ends were trimmed by 4 bases and 3 bases, with 7 bases remaining between them. CDR3 coding DNA: TGTGCCAGCAGCCGTGCCAACTACGAGCAGTACTTC. Translation gives CASSRANYEQYF.

As to this clone: The junction differs from germline at one of its ends, possibly a read error. The chain links TRBV18 to TRBJ1-3; the D is unclear. The CDR3 is made up of 16 amino acids. Germline V CDR1 and CDR2: KGHSH, LQKENI. In nucleotides, the CDR3 is TGTGACTGCTTTTACTTTGGGCGAATCTCTGGAAACTCCATATATTTT. This translates into CDCFYFGRISGNSIYF.

This clone is judged medium-sized. The V gene is TRBV6-1, the J gene TRBJ1-2; the match to TRBD1 covers 9 bases. Per the germline V gene, CDR1 is MNHNS and CDR2 is SASEGT. This CDR3 has 14 residues. Germline trimming cut 6 bases from V and 6 bases from J; bases unmatched to any gene: 8. The CDR3 DNA is TGTGCCAGCAGACTCCGGGACAGGGTGGATGGCTACACCTTC. This translates into CASRLRDRVDGYTF.

At least ten counts were recorded for this clone. A read error may explain this, as a much larger clone is one base away. This CDR3 is also generated by other DNA sequences in the sample. CDR3 DNA sequence: TGTGCCAGCAGTTCCTTAGGACGGGTACCGGGCTTC. Amino acids: CASSSLGRVPGF. The J gene is TRBJ1-1, the V gene TRBV6-5, with D hard to call. Germline CDR1 is MNHEY and CDR2 is SVGAGI. The CDR3 length is 12 residues.

Only one count was recorded for this clone. The junction does not match germline at one end; this may be a read error. V is TRBV5-4 and J is TRBJ2-1; 7 nucleotides match TRBD2. The CDR3 extends over 15 amino acids. From germline, CDR1 is SGHNT and CDR2 YYREEE (reference sequence). Here the CDR3 DNA reads TGTGGCAGCAGGCTATGGGGGGGATCCTACAATGAGCAGTTCTTC. It translates to CGSRLWGGSYNEQFF.

This chain connects TRBV30 to TRBJ2-2; TRBD1 matches 8 bases. Germline V gives CDR1 GTSNPN, CDR2 SVGIG (reference sequence). The CDR3 totals 15 residues. V shed 8 bases and J 6 bases; nucleotides not matched to a gene: 14. The CDR3 sequence is CAGEEIQGVAGELFF. CDR3 bases: TGTGCCGGCGAAGAGATACAGGGGGTAGCCGGGGAGCTGTTTTTT.

This clone has ten or more counts. The DNA for the CDR3 is TGCAGTGTCCCCACAACGGAGACCCAGTACTTC. Protein: CSVPTTETQYF. The chain uses TRBV20-1 and TRBJ2-5; D not certain. CDR1 and CDR2 from the germline V gene are DFQATT and SNEGSKA (reference sequence). This CDR3 has 11 amino acids. Trimming pared 7 bases from V and 5 bases from J, leaving 11 bases between.

This clone was counted between two and nine times. J is TRBJ2-5 and V is TRBV3-1, with D unclear. Germline values: CDR1 LGHDT, CDR2 YNNKEL (reference sequence). The CDR3 totals 15 residues. The V end lost 4 bases, the J end lost 4 bases, and 16 bases lay between the germline ends. The CDR3 here is CASSPYGLNGETQYF. CDR3 nucleotides: TGTGCCAGCAGCCCATACGGCCTGAATGGAGAGACCCAGTACTTC.

This clone was seen more than once but under ten times. The genes are TRBV5-1 and TRBJ2-7, with 13 bases matching TRBD2. After removal of 1 base from V and 4 bases from J, the junction contained 2 bases not matched to a gene. This CDR3 comprises 15 residues. CDR1 and CDR2 (germline): SGHRS, YFSETQ. CDR3 in amino acids: CASSLTTSGRYEQYF. DNA of the CDR3: TGCGCCAGCAGCTTGACGACTAGCGGGAGGTACGAGCAGTACTTC.

This chain connects TRBV7-2 to TRBJ1-2, with 8 bases matching TRBD1. Trimming cost V 6 bases and J 8 bases; bases outside gene matches: 11. CDR3 length equals 14 residues. Germline V lookup: CDR1 SGHTA, CDR2 FQGNSA. The CDR3 spells CASSPQGQGNGYTF. CDR3 bases: TGTGCCAGCAGTCCACAAGGACAGGGAAACGGCTACACCTTC. Drawing the rest from reference TRBV7-2 and TRBJ1-2, the complete variable domain is GAGVSQSPSNKVTEKGKDVELRCDPISGHTALYWYRQSLGQGLEFLIYFQGNSAPDKSGLPSDRFSAERTGGSVSTLTIQRTQQEDSAVYLCASSPQGQGNGYTFGSGTRLTVV.

This clone is categorized as medium-sized (0.01 to 0.1%). This chain uses TRBV4-2 with TRBJ2-3; TRBD2 matches at 12 bases. The germline CDR1 and CDR2 sequences are LGHNA and YNFKEQ. The CDR3 runs 16 residues. V was clipped by 4 bases and J by 2 bases; unmatched bases: 4. CDR3 loop: CASSPLAGGATDTQYF. In DNA form, the CDR3 reads TGTGCCAGCAGCCCACTAGCGGGGGGCGCCACAGATACGCAGTATTTT.

At least ten counts were recorded for this clone. V and J are TRBV6-1 and TRBJ1-2; D is unresolved. This CDR3 contains 14 residues. Per germline, CDR1 MNHNS and CDR2 SASEGT. V lost 10 bases to trimming and J lost 4 bases, with 19 bases between them. CDR3 sequence (DNA): TGTGCCACTCCTAGACGGGCTGAGGCCTATGGCTACACCTTC. Amino acid sequence: CATPRRAEAYGYTF.

Concerning this clone: A much larger clonotype is one base distant, so this may be a read error. The conserved final phenylalanine or tryptophan is absent from the CDR3, which likely points to a read error. This rearrangement joins TRBV29-1 to TRBJ1-1, with 7 bases that match TRBD1. Germline V gene sequence: CDR1 SQVTM, CDR2 ANQGSEA. This CDR3 comprises 13 residues. The V segment lost 6 bases and the J segment 11 bases; nucleotides outside the gene matches: 15. CDR3 sequence (DNA): TGCAGCGTGGGCGACAGGGTAGTAGGTTGGGCTTTCTCT. Its protein is CSVGDRVVGWAFS.

J is TRBJ2-7 and V is TRBV15; D remains unclear. The V gene's germline CDR1 is LNHNV and CDR2 YYDKDF (reference sequence). The CDR3 spans 15 residues. The V end lost 0 bases, the J end lost 0 bases, and 9 bases lay between the germline ends. In DNA, the CDR3 is TGTGCCACCAGCAGAGATCGGATGAGCTCCTACGAGCAGTACTTC. It is translated as CATSRDRMSSYEQYF.

By sample share, this clone is large. The V call is TRBV27, the J call TRBJ2-7; 8 nucleotides match TRBD1. The trim removed 5 bases at V and 2 bases at J, leaving 14 bases unmatched. The CDR3 runs to 17 residues. Germline V gives CDR1 MNHEY, CDR2 SMNVEV (reference sequence). The CDR3 here is CASSTKGQGTPTYEQYF. In DNA, the CDR3 is TGTGCCAGCAGTACAAAAGGACAGGGAACCCCGACCTACGAGCAGTACTTC.

This clone has just a few counts. The CDR3 region has the DNA TGTGCCAGCAGCTTAAGTGAGCGTGAAGCTTTCTTT. Translated, it gives CASSLSEREAFF. This chain connects TRBV7-2 to TRBJ1-1; D is undetermined. Trimming pared 2 bases from V and 7 bases from J, leaving 8 bases between. The CDR3 spans 12 residues. Germline loops: CDR1 SGHTA, CDR2 FQGNSA.

Within the sample, this clone is medium-sized. The chain employs TRBV6-1 and TRBJ1-2; no firm D call. CDR1 is MNHNS and CDR2 is SASEGT in the germline V gene. V shed 6 bases and J shed 6 bases, with 14 bases lying between them. This CDR3 is 13 amino acids long. CDR3 bases: TGTGCCAGCAGGCCCCACGGACTCGATGGCTACACCTTC. Its protein is CASRPHGLDGYTF.

The chain links TRBV5-1 to TRBJ2-2; possible D gene TRBD1, 5 bases. CDR1 is SGHRS and CDR2 is YFSETQ in the germline V gene. This CDR3 has 14 residues. The V end was cut by 1 base, the J end by 8 bases, with 12 bases between. The CDR3 DNA follows: TGCGCCAGCAGCTTGAGGACCCCAGGGGGGGAGCTGTTTTTT. Translated: CASSLRTPGGELFF. Together with reference TRBV5-1 and TRBJ2-2, the CDR3 gives the full variable domain: KAGVTQTPRYLIKTRGQQVTLSCSPISGHRSVSWYQQTPGQGLQFLFEYFSETQRNKGNFPGRFSGRQFSNSRSEMNVSTLELGDSALYLCASSLRTPGGELFFGEGSRLTVL.